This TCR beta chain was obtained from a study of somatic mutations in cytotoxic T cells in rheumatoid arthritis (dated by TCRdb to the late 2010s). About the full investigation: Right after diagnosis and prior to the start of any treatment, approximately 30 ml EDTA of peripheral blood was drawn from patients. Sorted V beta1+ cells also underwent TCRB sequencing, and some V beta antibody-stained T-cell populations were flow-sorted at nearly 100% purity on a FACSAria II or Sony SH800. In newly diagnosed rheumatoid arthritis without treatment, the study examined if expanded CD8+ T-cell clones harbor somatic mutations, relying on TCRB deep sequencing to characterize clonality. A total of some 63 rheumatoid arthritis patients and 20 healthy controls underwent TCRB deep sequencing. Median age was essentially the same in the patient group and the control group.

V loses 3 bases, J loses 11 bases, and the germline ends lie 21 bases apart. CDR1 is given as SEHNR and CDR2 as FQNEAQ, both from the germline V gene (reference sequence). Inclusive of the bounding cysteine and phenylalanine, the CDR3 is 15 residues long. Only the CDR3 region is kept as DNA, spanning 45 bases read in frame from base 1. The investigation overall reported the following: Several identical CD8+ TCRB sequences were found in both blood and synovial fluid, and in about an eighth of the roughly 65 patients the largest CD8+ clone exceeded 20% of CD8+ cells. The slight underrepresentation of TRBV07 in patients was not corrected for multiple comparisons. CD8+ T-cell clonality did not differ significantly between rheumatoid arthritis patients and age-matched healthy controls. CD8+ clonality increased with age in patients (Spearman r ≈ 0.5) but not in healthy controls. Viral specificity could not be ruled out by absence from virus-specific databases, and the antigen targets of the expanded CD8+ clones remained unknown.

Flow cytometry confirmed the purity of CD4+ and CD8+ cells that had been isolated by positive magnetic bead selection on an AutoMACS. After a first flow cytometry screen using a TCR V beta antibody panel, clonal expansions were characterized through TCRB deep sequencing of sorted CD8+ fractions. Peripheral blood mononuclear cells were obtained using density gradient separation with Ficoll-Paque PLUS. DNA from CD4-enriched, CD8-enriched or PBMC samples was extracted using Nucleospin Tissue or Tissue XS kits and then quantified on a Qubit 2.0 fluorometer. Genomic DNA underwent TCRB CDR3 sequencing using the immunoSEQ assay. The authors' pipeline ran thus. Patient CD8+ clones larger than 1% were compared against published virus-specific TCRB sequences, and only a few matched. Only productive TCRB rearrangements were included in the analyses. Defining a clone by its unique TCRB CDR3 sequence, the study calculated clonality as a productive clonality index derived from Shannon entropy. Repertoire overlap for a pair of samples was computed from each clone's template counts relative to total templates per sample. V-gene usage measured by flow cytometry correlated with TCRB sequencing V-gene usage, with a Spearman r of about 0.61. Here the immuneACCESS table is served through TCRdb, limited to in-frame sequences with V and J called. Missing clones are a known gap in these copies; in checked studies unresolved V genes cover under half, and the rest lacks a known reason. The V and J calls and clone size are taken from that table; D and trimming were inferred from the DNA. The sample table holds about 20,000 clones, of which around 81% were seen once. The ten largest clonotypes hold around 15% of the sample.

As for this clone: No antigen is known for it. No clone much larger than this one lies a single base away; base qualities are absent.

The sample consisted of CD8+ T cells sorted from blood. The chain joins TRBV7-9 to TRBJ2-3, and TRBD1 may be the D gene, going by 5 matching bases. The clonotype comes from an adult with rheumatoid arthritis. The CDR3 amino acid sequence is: CASSLNQGVGRRQYF. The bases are TGTGCCAGCAGCTTGAACCAGGGTGTTGGCCGTAGGCAGTATTTT.